Listed here are 21 T cell receptor beta chains from one sample, sequenced in a study of T cell repertoires in cytomegalovirus infection. TCRdb redid the calling of the reads with MiXCR, one entry per CDR3 protein. The data hold 300,000 to 450,000 distinct CDR3 sequences, with approximately 18% observed a single time. The specimen was PBMCs. The receptors were sampled from a human donor in good health (CMV status not recorded). Some clones in this sample may be carry-over from other donors' samples.

To note about this clonotype: A read error may be the cause here, since a much bigger clone is one base away. This sequence joins TRBV7-8 and TRBJ2-1; D may be TRBD2 (5 bases). CDR3 length: 14 residues. V was clipped by 4 bases and J by 11 bases, with 18 bases between them. CDR1 SGHVS and CDR2 FQNEAQ come from the germline V gene. CDR3: CASSSSGNAGKQFF. For the CDR3, the DNA is TGTGCCAGCAGCTCTTCCGGGAACGCGGGTAAGCAGTTCTTC.

This clonotype was counted many times. The CDR3 DNA is TGTGCCAGCAGCTTAGAGAGCCTGCGGGGCAATCAGCCCCAGCATTTT. The encoded protein is CASSLESLRGNQPQHF. The chain carries TRBV7-8 and TRBJ1-5; D is unresolved. Germline V lookup: CDR1 SGHVS, CDR2 FQNEAQ. CDR3 length: 16 amino acids. The V gene lost 1 base and the J gene lost 2 bases, with 12 bases spanning the gap.

This chain links TRBV6-2 or TRBV6-3 with TRBJ2-5; 8 bases match TRBD2. J was trimmed by 4 bases and V by 6 bases; bases with no gene match: 10. Germline values: CDR1 MNHEY, CDR2 SVGEGT. The length of the CDR3 is 15 residues. This CDR3 reads CASREREWRIETQYF. The CDR3 nucleotides read TGTGCCAGCAGGGAGCGGGAGTGGAGGATAGAGACCCAGTACTTC.

This clonotype was detected many times. This chain uses TRBV7-8 with TRBJ1-5; 9 bases are a match to TRBD1. V dropped 3 bases and J dropped 2; count of bases not matched to a gene: 8. The CDR3 extends over 17 amino acids. The germline V gene encodes CDR1 SGHVS and CDR2 FQNEAQ. This chain's CDR3 is CASSLTVQGAGNQPQHF. DNA for the CDR3: TGTGCCAGCAGCTTGACGGTACAGGGGGCTGGCAATCAGCCCCAGCATTTT.

This clonotype was seen many times. The chain couples TRBV10-3 to TRBJ2-1; the D gene is possibly TRBD2 (5 bases). V shed 3 bases and J shed 4 bases, with 13 bases lying between them. Germline lookup yields CDR1 ENHRY and CDR2 SYGVKD. The CDR3 runs 15 residues. CDR3 nucleotide sequence: TGTGCCATCAGTGAAGGCAGAGGGAGTTACAATGAGCAGTTCTTC. Protein product: CAISEGRGSYNEQFF.

In its sample, this clonotype was seen many times. The chain is built from TRBV7-2 and TRBJ2-3, with D unresolved. The V and J ends lost 7 bases and 2 bases respectively, with 19 bases between them. Germline V gives CDR1 SGHTA, CDR2 FQGNSA. CDR3 length equals 16 residues. The CDR3 here is CASTLVGGGYTDTQYF. CDR3 DNA: TGTGCCAGCACCCTAGTCGGTGGCGGATACACAGATACGCAGTATTTT. The entire variable domain, with the rest obtained from reference TRBV7-2 and TRBJ2-3, is as follows: GAGVSQSPSNKVTEKGKDVELRCDPISGHTALYWYRQSLGQGLEFLIYFQGNSAPDKSGLPSDRFSAERTGGSVSTLTIQRTQQEDSAVYLCASTLVGGGYTDTQYFGPGTRLTVL.

This clonotype has a handful of counts. The chain has TRBV7-9 and TRBJ2-5; 16 bases map to TRBD2. Looked up from germline, CDR1 is SEHNR and CDR2 is FQNEAQ (reference sequence). With 6 bases clipped from V and 1 base from J, the junction kept 8 bases outside the gene matches. This CDR3 comprises 18 residues. CDR3 protein: CASSPGLAGGPGQETQYF. The DNA of the CDR3 is TGTGCCAGCAGTCCGGGACTAGCGGGAGGGCCGGGCCAAGAGACCCAGTACTTC.

The rearrangement uses TRBV11-2 and TRBJ2-5; D is perhaps TRBD1 (5 bases). V was pared by 5 bases and J by 2 bases, with 15 bases between. Germline CDR1 is SGHAT and CDR2 is FQNNGV. CDR3 length equals 15 residues. CDR3 nucleotide sequence: TGTGCCAGCAGCCCAGTAGGACAAATACAAGAGACCCAGTACTTC. It translates to CASSPVGQIQETQYF.

This sequence joins TRBV11-3 and TRBJ1-1, with D hard to call. The ends were cut back, 3 bases at V and 3 bases at J, with 8 bases in the middle. Germline V gene lookup returns CDR1 SGHNT and CDR2 YENEEA. The CDR3 is 13 amino acids. The CDR3 is CASSFKADTEAFF. Written as DNA, the CDR3 is TGTGCCAGCAGCTTCAAGGCAGACACTGAAGCTTTCTTT.

The genes are TRBV12-5 and TRBJ2-3; no firm D call. The CDR3 has 13 amino acids. Trimming removed 1 base from V and 8 bases from J, with 10 bases in between. Germline V gene lookup returns CDR1 LGHNT and CDR2 FRNRAP. CDR3 sequence: CASGLEDATTQYF. CDR3 bases: TGTGCTAGTGGTTTGGAGGATGCTACTACGCAGTATTTT. Full variable domain (remainder filled in from reference TRBV12-5 and TRBJ2-3): DARVTQTPRHKVTEMGQEVTMRCQPILGHNTVFWYRQTMMQGLELLAYFRNRAPLDDSGMPKDRFSAEMPDATLATLKIQPSEPRDSAVYFCASGLEDATTQYFGPGTRLTVL.

Notes on this clonotype: Just one base apart from a much larger clone, this may be a read error. In this CDR3 the conserved last residue, phenylalanine or tryptophan, is missing, so a read error is likely. The rearrangement joins TRBV7-2 to TRBJ1-2; D is ambiguous. The CDR3 has 12 amino acids. V was trimmed by 1 base and J by 8 bases, leaving 8 bases between them. The germline CDR1 and CDR2 sequences are SGHTA and FQGNSA. The CDR3 sequence: CASSLGSTGYTL. The CDR3 DNA sequence: TGTGCCAGCAGCTTAGGTAGTACCGGCTACACCTTA.

CDR3 loop: CASSQNPQETQYF. The CDR3 nucleotides read TGTGCCAGCAGCCAAAATCCTCAAGAGACCCAGTACTTC. V and J are TRBV11-2 and TRBJ2-5; no clear D. CDR1 is SGHAT, CDR2 FQNNGV, per germline. V shed 5 bases and J shed 2 bases, with 9 bases lying between them. There are 13 residues in the CDR3.

This clonotype was counted many times. The chain uses TRBV7-2 and TRBJ2-1; 14 bases fit TRBD2. J was trimmed by 9 bases and V by 5 bases; bases with no gene match: 6. The V gene's germline CDR1 is SGHTA and CDR2 FQGNSA. This CDR3 is built from 15 residues. CDR3 protein: CASSLTSGRASEQFF. Written as DNA, the CDR3 is TGTGCCAGCAGCCTGACTAGCGGGAGGGCCAGTGAGCAGTTCTTC.

V is TRBV5-6 and J is TRBJ2-4; 9 nucleotides agree with TRBD1. Trimming removed 3 bases from V and 4 bases from J; junction bases left unmatched: 8. This CDR3 has 16 amino acids. CDR1 SGHDT and CDR2 YYEEEE come from the germline V gene. The DNA of the CDR3 is TGTGCCAGCAGCTCCCCTTCGACAGGGGGGAAAAACATTCAGTACTTC. Translating it yields CASSSPSTGGKNIQYF.

The chain joins TRBV15 to TRBJ1-1, with D uncertain. The germline V gene has CDR1 LNHNV and CDR2 YYDKDF (reference sequence). There are 14 residues in the CDR3. With 5 bases removed from V and 4 bases from J, the gap between germline ends came to 14 bases. The CDR3 here is CATSPQALATEAFF. Written as DNA, the CDR3 is TGTGCCACCAGCCCCCAGGCCCTGGCCACTGAAGCTTTCTTT.

This clonotype appeared a few times. The chain recombines TRBV2 with TRBJ2-1; D is uncertain. V lost 5 bases and J 1 base, leaving 6 bases between the germline ends. This CDR3 has 13 residues. From germline, CDR1 is SNHLY and CDR2 FYNNEI. CDR3 region: CASSTDSYNEQFF. CDR3 nucleotides: TGTGCCAGCAGTACAGATTCCTACAATGAGCAGTTCTTC.

The chain couples TRBV15 to TRBJ2-5, with no clear D. Germline V gene sequence: CDR1 LNHNV, CDR2 YYDKDF (reference sequence). The CDR3 consists of 15 residues. Trimming took off 1 base at V and 5 bases at J, with 14 bases between the two ends. As DNA, the CDR3 is TGTGCCACCAGCAGAGTAAGGGCGGCTCCGGAGACCCAGTACTTC. This encodes CATSRVRAAPETQYF. Together with reference TRBV15 and TRBJ2-5, the CDR3 gives the full variable domain: DAMVIQNPRYQVTQFGKPVTLSCSQTLNHNVMYWYQQKSSQAPKLLFHYYDKDFNNEADTPDNFQSRRPNTSFCFLDIRSPGLGDTAMYLCATSRVRAAPETQYFGPGTRLLVL.

This chain links TRBV12-3 or TRBV12-4 with TRBJ2-3; tentatively, D is TRBD2 (6 bases). Trimming removed 4 bases from V and 0 bases from J, with 11 bases in between. CDR3 length: 15 residues. In DNA form, the CDR3 reads TGTGCCAGCAGTTCCCTAGCGCCTAGCACAGATACGCAGTATTTT. It is translated as CASSSLAPSTDTQYF.

This clonotype has at least ten counts. The chain has TRBV23-1 and TRBJ2-3; 7 nucleotides agree with TRBD2. TRBV23-1 falls under the ORF class, with uncertain function. V shed 4 bases, J shed 2 bases, and the junction held 15 bases outside the gene matches. The CDR3 contains 18 residues. This CDR3 reads CASSPSWKASGSTDTQYF. Here the CDR3 DNA reads TGCGCCAGCAGTCCATCTTGGAAGGCTAGCGGATCCACAGATACGCAGTATTTT.

This clonotype was detected only a few times. The chain recombines TRBV20-1 with TRBJ2-7; TRBD2 matches 7 bases. The V gene end was trimmed by 4 bases and the J gene end by 3 bases; junction bases not matched to a gene: 6. CDR3 size: 13 residues. In germline, CDR1 is DFQATT, CDR2 SNEGSKA (reference sequence). Written as DNA, the CDR3 is TGCAGTGCTAAGAGCGGGACCCACTACGAGCAGTACTTC. Translation gives CSAKSGTHYEQYF.

There are many counts of this clonotype. The rearrangement uses TRBV7-2 and TRBJ2-4; D perhaps matches TRBD1 (6 bases). V shed 6 bases and J shed 7 bases, with 13 bases lying between them. CDR1 and CDR2 from the germline V gene are SGHTA and FQGNSA. The CDR3 is 13 amino acids. This chain's CDR3 is CASSVDSWNIQYF. Here the CDR3 DNA reads TGTGCCAGCAGTGTGGACAGCTGGAACATTCAGTACTTC. Using reference TRBV7-2 and TRBJ2-4 for the parts outside the CDR3, the full variable domain is GAGVSQSPSNKVTEKGKDVELRCDPISGHTALYWYRQSLGQGLEFLIYFQGNSAPDKSGLPSDRFSAERTGGSVSTLTIQRTQQEDSAVYLCASSVDSWNIQYFGAGTRLSVL.